Following are 3 T cell receptor beta chains from one sample sequenced in a study of blood T cell repertoires in COVID-19. TCRdb's copy holds only in-frame clones and misses some; the assay was immunoSEQ multiplex PCR. The sample carries some 70,000 clones, 80% to 90% recorded once. Sample: peripheral blood. These receptors all stem from a woman in her sixties or seventies with acute or convalescent COVID-19.

This chain links TRBV28 with TRBJ1-2; D uncertain. The CDR3 length is 14 residues. The V end lost 7 bases, the J end lost 6 bases, and 18 bases lay between the germline ends. Germline V lookup: CDR1 MDHEN, CDR2 SYDVKM. The CDR3, as DNA: TGTGCCAGCATGACACTGACTATGGGGAATGGCTACACCTTC. This codes for CASMTLTMGNGYTF.

V is TRBV7-9 and J is TRBJ2-1; TRBD1 matches at 8 bases. Germline CDR1 reads SEHNR; CDR2 reads FQNEAQ (reference sequence). CDR3 length: 14 residues. Unmatched junction bases numbered 4, after V lost 5 bases and J lost 4 bases. The CDR3 loop is CASSNRDRYNEQFF. As DNA, the CDR3 is TGTGCCAGCAGCAACCGGGACAGGTACAATGAGCAGTTCTTC.

The J gene is TRBJ2-7, the V gene TRBV27; 7 bases agree with TRBD2. This CDR3 has 14 amino acids. The V gene end was trimmed by 6 bases and the J gene end by 2 bases; junction bases not matched to a gene: 7. Germline assignment: CDR1 MNHEY and CDR2 SMNVEV (reference sequence). DNA for the CDR3: TGTGCCAGCAGATTTTCTAGCGGAGCCTACGAGCAGTACTTC. As protein: CASRFSSGAYEQYF.